The rows below give T cell receptor beta chains drawn from one sample of a study of early T cells in non-severe SARS-CoV-2 infection. TCRdb recomputed calls from the 5' RACE reads with MiXCR, one row per CDR3 protein. The sample contains 45,000 to 55,000 distinct CDR3 sequences, 6% to 7% of which appear only once. Sequencing used whole blood. The receptors were gathered from an adult who was a healthcare worker with PCR-confirmed SARS-CoV-2 infection or an uninfected control (not recorded which). CDR3s leave out the opening cysteine and the closing phenylalanine or tryptophan.

TRBV5-5	TRBJ2-1	ASSFPFGNEQF
TRBV7-8	TRBJ1-1	ASSHGGTEAF
TRBV7-9	TRBJ2-7	ASSRDIGRGSYEQY
TRBV12-3/TRBV12-4	TRBJ1-2	ASTKDRGIYGYT
TRBV5-1	TRBJ2-1	ASSGGRNNEQF
TRBV5-1	TRBJ2-7	ASSFQGAKEQY
TRBV9	TRBJ2-1	ASSVGGTSEKSYNEQF
TRBV27	TRBJ2-1	ASSLGGSYNEQF
TRBV12-3/TRBV12-4	TRBJ2-5	ASNGGGRKTQY
TRBV6-6	TRBJ2-7	ASRGGEVTYEQY
TRBV6-2/TRBV6-3	TRBJ1-2	ASSRLPGLLH
TRBV5-1	TRBJ1-4	ASSPATNEKLF
TRBV20-1	TRBJ1-4	SARGTGYDEKLF
TRBV6-5	TRBJ2-3	ASSVTGVRADTQY
TRBV4-2	TRBJ2-5	ASSQDPSGYQGETQY
TRBV4-3	TRBJ1-4	ASSHLQGEDEKLF
TRBV11-3	TRBJ2-3	ASSFGQTKTDTQY
TRBV6-2/TRBV6-3	TRBJ2-1	ASTTSGQSSYNEQF
TRBV12-3/TRBV12-4	TRBJ1-1	ASSWGFMMNTEAF
TRBV28	TRBJ2-1	ASTSGTSGGNEQF
TRBV7-6	TRBJ1-3	ASSLGQTGNTIY
TRBV12-3/TRBV12-4	TRBJ1-1	ASSSLQGSTEAF
TRBV6-5	TRBJ1-1	ASSYSTGINLRANTEAF
TRBV18	TRBJ1-2	ASSPDRTNYGYT
TRBV6-2/TRBV6-3	TRBJ2-1	ASSGGDYNEQF
TRBV20-1	TRBJ2-5	SARASEGLQETQY
TRBV9	TRBJ1-1	ASSVALTGLGNTEAF
TRBV6-5	TRBJ1-6	ASSPRVRRDSPLH
TRBV4-3	TRBJ2-1	ASSQEPPGQLTYNEQF
TRBV4-2	TRBJ2-1	ASSQETTSGGSSEQF
TRBV12-5	TRBJ1-1	ASGLGRGGKTEAF
TRBV27	TRBJ1-2	ASTSRRENYGYT
TRBV7-7	TRBJ1-5	ASSLRDRGKPQH
TRBV5-5	TRBJ2-7	ASSFGGQVYNEQY
TRBV5-1	TRBJ2-5	ASSLRSGGPETQY
TRBV19	TRBJ2-4	ASSIVGIAKNIQY
TRBV10-3	TRBJ2-3	AISESTSGGPLADTQY
TRBV4-2	TRBJ2-1	ASSGSGAYNEQF
TRBV6-6	TRBJ2-2	ASSPGYDTGELF
TRBV4-3	TRBJ2-3	ASSPGPSTDTQY
TRBV20-1	TRBJ1-4	SAFPGQGLEKLF
TRBV3-1	TRBJ1-2	ASSHRDRVDGYT
TRBV6-2/TRBV6-3	TRBJ1-5	ASSFRTGENQPQH
TRBV25-1	TRBJ2-3	ASGQGGTSTDTQY
TRBV6-5	TRBJ1-6	ASSPDEGVNSPLH
TRBV7-2	TRBJ1-2	ASSSKAGGGYGYT
TRBV7-2	TRBJ2-3	ASSSYTDTQY
TRBV29-1	TRBJ1-2	SVAGGHGYT
TRBV19	TRBJ1-4	ASSIDAGGPPTNEKLF
TRBV9	TRBJ1-3	ASIVEKDRVSGNTIY
TRBV7-2	TRBJ2-1	ASSLAGVRANEQF
TRBV5-6	TRBJ2-7	ASSLGQVYEQY
TRBV5-5	TRBJ2-1	ASSLSGGVFDEQF
TRBV6-5	TRBJ1-2	ASKTGGTTNYGYT